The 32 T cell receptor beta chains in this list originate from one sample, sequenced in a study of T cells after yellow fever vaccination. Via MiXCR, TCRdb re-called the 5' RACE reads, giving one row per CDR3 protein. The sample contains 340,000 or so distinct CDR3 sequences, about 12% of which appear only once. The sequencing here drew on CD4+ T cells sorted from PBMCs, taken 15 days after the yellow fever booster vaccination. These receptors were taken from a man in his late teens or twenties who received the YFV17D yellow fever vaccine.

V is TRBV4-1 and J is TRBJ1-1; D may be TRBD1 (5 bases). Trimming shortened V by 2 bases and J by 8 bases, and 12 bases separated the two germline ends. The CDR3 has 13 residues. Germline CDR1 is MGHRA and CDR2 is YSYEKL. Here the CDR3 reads CASSQWIGEEAFF. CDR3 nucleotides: TGCGCCAGCAGCCAATGGATAGGGGAAGAAGCTTTCTTT.

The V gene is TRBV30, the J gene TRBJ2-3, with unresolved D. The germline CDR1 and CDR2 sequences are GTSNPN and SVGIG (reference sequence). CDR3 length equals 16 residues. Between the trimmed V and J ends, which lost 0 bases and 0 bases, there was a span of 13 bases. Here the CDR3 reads CAWSVVLSSSTDTQYF. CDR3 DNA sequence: TGTGCCTGGAGTGTAGTTCTCAGTTCTAGCACAGATACGCAGTATTTT.

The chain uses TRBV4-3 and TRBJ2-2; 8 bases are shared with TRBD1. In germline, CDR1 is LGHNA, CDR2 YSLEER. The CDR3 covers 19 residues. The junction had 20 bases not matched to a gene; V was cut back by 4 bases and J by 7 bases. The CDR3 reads CASSLFPKSRRGRIGELFF. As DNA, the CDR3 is TGCGCCAGCAGCCTCTTTCCCAAATCGCGCAGGGGGCGGATCGGGGAGCTGTTTTTT.

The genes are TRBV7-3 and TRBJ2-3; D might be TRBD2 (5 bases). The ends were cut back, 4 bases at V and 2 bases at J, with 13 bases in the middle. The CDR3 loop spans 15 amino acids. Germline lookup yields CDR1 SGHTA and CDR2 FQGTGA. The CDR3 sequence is CASSSTSQVTDTQYF. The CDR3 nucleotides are TGTGCCAGCAGCTCAACTAGTCAGGTCACAGATACGCAGTATTTT.

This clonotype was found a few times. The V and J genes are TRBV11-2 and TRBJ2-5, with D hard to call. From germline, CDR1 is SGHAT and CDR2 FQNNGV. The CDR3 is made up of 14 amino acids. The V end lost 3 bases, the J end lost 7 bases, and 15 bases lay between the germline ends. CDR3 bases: TGTGCCAGCAGCTTCCTTGAGCGATTGGGGACCCAGTACTTC. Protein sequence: CASSFLERLGTQYF.

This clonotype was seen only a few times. CDR3 coding DNA: TGTGCCAGCAGGGAAGCGGACCAAGAGACCCAGTACTTC. It translates to CASREADQETQYF. J is TRBJ2-5 and V is TRBV27; perhaps TRBD2 as D (5 bases). The CDR3 has 13 amino acids. Germline assignment: CDR1 MNHEY and CDR2 SMNVEV (reference sequence). V gave up 6 bases and J gave up 0 bases, with 8 bases separating them.

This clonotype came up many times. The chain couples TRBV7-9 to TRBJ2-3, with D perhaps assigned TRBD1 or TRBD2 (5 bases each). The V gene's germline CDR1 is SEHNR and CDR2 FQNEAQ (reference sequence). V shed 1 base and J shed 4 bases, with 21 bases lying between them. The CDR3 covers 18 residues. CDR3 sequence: CASSLVRDRAVVSDTQYF. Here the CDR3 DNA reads TGTGCCAGCAGCTTAGTTCGGGACCGGGCTGTAGTCTCAGATACGCAGTATTTT.

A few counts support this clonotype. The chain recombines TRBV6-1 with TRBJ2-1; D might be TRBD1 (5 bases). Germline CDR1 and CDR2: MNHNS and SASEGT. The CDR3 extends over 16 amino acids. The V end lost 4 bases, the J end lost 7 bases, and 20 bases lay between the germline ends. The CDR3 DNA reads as TGTGCCAGCAGTGGAGCTTCAGGGTCATTGAGAAATGAGCAGTTCTTC. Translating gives CASSGASGSLRNEQFF.

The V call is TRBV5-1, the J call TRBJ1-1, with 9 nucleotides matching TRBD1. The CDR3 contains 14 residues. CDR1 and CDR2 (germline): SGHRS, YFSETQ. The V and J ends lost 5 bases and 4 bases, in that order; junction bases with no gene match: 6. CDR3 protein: CASRPQTGGTEAFF. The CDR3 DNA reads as TGCGCCAGCAGACCGCAGACAGGGGGCACTGAAGCTTTCTTT.

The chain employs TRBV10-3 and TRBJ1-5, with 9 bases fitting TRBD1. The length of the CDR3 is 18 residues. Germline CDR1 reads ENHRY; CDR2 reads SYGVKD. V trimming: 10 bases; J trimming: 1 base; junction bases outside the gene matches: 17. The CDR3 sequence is CATAAGEGQGMSNQPQHF. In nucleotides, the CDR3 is TGTGCCACGGCCGCGGGAGAGGGACAGGGCATGAGCAATCAGCCCCAGCATTTT.

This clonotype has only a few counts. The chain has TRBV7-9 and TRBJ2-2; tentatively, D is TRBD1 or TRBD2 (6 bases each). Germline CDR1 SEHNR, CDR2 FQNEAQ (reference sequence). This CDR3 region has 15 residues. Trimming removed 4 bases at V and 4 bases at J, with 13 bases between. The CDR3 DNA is TGTGCCAGCAGCTGGGACCGGGGGCGCACCGGGGAGCTGTTTTTT. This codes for CASSWDRGRTGELFF.

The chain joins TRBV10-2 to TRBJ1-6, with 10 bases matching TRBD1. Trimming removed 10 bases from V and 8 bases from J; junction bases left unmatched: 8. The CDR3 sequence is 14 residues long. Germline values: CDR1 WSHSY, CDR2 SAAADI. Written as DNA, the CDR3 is TGCGCCACCAGATTCGGGACAGGGGATTCACCCCTCCACTTT. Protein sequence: CATRFGTGDSPLHF.

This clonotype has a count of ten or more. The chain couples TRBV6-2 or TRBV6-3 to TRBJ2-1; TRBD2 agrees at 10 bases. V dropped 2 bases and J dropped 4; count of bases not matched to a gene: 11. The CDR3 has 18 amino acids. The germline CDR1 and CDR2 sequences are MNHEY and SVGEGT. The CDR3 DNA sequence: TGTGCCAGCAGTTACCTCGGGCTAGCGGGGGTTCTTTACAATGAGCAGTTCTTC. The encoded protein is CASSYLGLAGVLYNEQFF.

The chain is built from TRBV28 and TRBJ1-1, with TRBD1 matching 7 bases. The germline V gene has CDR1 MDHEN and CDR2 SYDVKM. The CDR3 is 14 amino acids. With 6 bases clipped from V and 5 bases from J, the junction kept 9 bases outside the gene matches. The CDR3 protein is CASRTGTIGTEAFF. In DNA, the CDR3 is TGTGCCAGCAGGACAGGGACGATTGGGACTGAAGCTTTCTTT.

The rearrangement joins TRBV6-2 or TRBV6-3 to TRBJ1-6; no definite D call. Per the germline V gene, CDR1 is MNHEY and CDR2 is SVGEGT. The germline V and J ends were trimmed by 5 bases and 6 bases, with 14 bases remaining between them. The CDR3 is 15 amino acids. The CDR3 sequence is CASSLRLDGNSPLHF. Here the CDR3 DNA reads TGTGCCAGCAGTCTCCGTTTGGACGGTAATTCACCCCTCCACTTT.

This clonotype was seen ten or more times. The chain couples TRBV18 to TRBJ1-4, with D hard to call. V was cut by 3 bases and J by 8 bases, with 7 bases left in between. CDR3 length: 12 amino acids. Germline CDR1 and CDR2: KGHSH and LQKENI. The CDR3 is CASSPFTEKLFF. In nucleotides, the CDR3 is TGTGCCAGCTCACCCTTTACGGAAAAACTGTTTTTT.

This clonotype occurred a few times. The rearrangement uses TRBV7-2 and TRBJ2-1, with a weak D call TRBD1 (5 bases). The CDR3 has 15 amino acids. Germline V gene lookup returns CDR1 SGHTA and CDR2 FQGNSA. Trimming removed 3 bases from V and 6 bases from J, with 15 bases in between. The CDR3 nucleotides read TGTGCCAGCAGCTTCACAGGATCCGGTCGCAATGAGCAGTTCTTC. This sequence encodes CASSFTGSGRNEQFF.

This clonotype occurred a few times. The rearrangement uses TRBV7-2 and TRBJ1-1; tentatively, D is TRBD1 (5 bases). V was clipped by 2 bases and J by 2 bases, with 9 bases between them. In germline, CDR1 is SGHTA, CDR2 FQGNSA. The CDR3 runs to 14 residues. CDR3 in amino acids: CASSLRQSNTEAFF. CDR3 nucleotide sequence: TGTGCCAGCAGCTTAAGACAGAGTAACACTGAAGCTTTCTTT.

The CDR3 DNA follows: TGTGCCAGCTCACCAAACAGGGGCAGCACTGAAGCTTTCTTT. As protein: CASSPNRGSTEAFF. The rearrangement joins TRBV18 to TRBJ1-1, with 7 bases fitting TRBD1. V shed 2 bases, J shed 4 bases, and the junction held 4 bases outside the gene matches. This CDR3 comprises 14 residues. The germline V gene encodes CDR1 KGHSH and CDR2 LQKENI.

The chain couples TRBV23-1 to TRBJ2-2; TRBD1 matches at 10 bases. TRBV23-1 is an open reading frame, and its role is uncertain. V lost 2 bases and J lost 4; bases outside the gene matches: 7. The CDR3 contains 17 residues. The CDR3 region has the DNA TGCGCCAGCAGTCAAGCCCCAAGGACAGGGGGCACCGGGGAGCTGTTTTTT. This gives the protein CASSQAPRTGGTGELFF.

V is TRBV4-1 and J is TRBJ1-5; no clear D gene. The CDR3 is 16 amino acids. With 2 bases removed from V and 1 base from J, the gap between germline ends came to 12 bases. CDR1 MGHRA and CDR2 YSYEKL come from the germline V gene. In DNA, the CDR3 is TGCGCCAGCAGCCAAATCAACCGCGGGAGCAATCAGCCCCAGCATTTT. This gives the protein CASSQINRGSNQPQHF.

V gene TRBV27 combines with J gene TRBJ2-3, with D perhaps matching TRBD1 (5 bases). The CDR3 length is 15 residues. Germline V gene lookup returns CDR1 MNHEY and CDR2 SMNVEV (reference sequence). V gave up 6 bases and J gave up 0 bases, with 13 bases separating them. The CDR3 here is CASSRQPSSTDTQYF. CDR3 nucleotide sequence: TGTGCCAGCAGCAGACAGCCTTCTAGCACAGATACGCAGTATTTT.

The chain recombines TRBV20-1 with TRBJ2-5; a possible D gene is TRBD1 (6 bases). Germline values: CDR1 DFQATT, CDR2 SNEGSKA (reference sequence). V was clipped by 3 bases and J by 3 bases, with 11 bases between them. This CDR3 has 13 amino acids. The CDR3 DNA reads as TGCAGTGCTAGTTGGGGGCCGGAAGAGACCCAGTACTTC. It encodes CSASWGPEETQYF.

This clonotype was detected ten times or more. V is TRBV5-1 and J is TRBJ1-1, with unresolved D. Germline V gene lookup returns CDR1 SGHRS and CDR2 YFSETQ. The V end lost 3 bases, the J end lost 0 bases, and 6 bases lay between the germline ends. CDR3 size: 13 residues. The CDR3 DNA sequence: TGCGCCAGCAGCTACATCCTGAACACTGAAGCTTTCTTT. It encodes CASSYILNTEAFF.

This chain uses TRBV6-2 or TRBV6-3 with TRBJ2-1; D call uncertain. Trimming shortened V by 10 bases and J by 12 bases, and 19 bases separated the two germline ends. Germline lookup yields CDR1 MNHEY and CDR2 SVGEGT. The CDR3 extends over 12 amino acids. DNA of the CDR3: TGTGCCACCGCTCGGCGTCCCGCCGGGCAGTTCTTC. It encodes CATARRPAGQFF.

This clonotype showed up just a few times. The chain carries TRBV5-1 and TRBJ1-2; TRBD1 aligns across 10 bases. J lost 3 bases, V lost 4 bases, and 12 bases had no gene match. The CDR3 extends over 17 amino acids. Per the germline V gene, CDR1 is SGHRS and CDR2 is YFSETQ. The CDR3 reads CASSGGQGPTSYYGYTF. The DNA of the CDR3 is TGCGCCAGCAGCGGGGGACAGGGGCCCACTTCCTACTATGGCTACACCTTC.

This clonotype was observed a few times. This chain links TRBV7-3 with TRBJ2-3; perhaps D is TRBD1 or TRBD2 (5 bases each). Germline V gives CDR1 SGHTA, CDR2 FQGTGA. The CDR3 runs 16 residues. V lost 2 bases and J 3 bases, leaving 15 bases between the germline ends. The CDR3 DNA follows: TGTGCCAGCAGCTTAGTTCCGGCAGGGAGTACAGATACGCAGTATTTT. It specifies CASSLVPAGSTDTQYF. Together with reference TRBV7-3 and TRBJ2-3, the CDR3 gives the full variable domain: GAGVSQTPSNKVTEKGKYVELRCDPISGHTALYWYRQSLGQGPEFLIYFQGTGAADDSGLPNDRFFAVRPEGSVSTLKIQRTERGDSAVYLCASSLVPAGSTDTQYFGPGTRLTVL.

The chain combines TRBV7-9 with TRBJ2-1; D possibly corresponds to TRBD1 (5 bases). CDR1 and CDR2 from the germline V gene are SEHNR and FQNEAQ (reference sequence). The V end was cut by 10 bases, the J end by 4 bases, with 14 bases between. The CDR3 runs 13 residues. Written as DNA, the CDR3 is TGTGCCATCCCAATTTCAGGGTACAATGAGCAGTTCTTC. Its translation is CAIPISGYNEQFF.

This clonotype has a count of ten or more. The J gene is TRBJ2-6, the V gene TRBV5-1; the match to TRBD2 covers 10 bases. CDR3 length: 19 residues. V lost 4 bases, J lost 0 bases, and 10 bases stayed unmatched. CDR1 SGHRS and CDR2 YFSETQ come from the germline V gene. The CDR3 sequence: CASSQTLSGGSSGANVLTF. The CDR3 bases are TGCGCCAGCAGCCAAACACTTAGCGGGGGGAGCTCTGGGGCCAACGTCCTGACTTTC.

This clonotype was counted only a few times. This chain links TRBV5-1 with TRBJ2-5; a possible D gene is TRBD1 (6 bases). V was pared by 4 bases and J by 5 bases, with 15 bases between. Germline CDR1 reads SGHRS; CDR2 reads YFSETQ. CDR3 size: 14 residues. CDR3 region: CASSRDTNEETQYF. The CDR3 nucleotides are TGCGCCAGCAGCAGGGACACCAACGAGGAGACCCAGTACTTC. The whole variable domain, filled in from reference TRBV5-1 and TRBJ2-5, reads KAGVTQTPRYLIKTRGQQVTLSCSPISGHRSVSWYQQTPGQGLQFLFEYFSETQRNKGNFPGRFSGRQFSNSRSEMNVSTLELGDSALYLCASSRDTNEETQYFGPGTRLLVL.

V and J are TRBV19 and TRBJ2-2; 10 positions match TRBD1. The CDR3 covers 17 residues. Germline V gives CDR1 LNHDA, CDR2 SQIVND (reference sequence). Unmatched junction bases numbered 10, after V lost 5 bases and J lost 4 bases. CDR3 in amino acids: CASSPFGTGVTTGELFF. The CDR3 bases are TGTGCCAGTAGTCCTTTCGGGACAGGGGTAACCACCGGGGAGCTGTTTTTT.

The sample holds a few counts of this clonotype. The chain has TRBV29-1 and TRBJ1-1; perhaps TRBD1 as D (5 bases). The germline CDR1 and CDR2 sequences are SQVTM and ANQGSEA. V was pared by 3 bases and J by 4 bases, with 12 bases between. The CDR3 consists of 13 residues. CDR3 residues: CSVEVPGRTEAFF. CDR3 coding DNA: TGCAGCGTTGAGGTCCCAGGGCGCACTGAAGCTTTCTTT.